The rows below give T cell receptor beta chains drawn from one sample of a study of CD8 T cells in Susac syndrome. TCRdb analysed the immunoSEQ multiplex PCR reads with MiXCR anew, one entry per CDR3 protein. There are about 150,000 distinct CDR3 sequences in the sample; approximately 95% occur only once, and 0.16% lies in the top ten. The sequencing input was CD4+ T cells from PBMCs. These receptors were obtained from a human donor with Susac syndrome. CDR3s leave out the opening cysteine and the closing phenylalanine or tryptophan.

SAIDRVLGNTIY,TRBV29-1,TRBJ1-3
SVSSSAYEQY,TRBV29-1,TRBJ2-7
ASSSHTGELF,TRBV12-3/TRBV12-4,TRBJ2-2
ASRDRGLSYEQY,TRBV25-1,TRBJ2-7
ATVPGDSNQPQH,TRBV6-6,TRBJ1-5
SARDLGRAGELF,TRBV20-1,TRBJ2-2
ASSRTLRMETQY,TRBV7-8,TRBJ2-5
SAAASGGTYEQY,TRBV29-1,TRBJ2-7
ASSERGQLAKNIQY,TRBV6-1,TRBJ2-4
ASSTLYGNSPLH,TRBV6-6,TRBJ1-6
ASSLQGTYEQY,TRBV11-2,TRBJ2-7
ASTPAGDRTSYEQY,TRBV9,TRBJ2-7
ASSQKLRSGANVLT,TRBV5-6,TRBJ2-6
ASSRLASETQY,TRBV7-3,TRBJ2-5
ASSSGLGNEQF,TRBV5-1,TRBJ2-1
ASSSGGPGAYEQY,TRBV12-3/TRBV12-4,TRBJ2-7
ASSFMGPGDEQY,TRBV5-1,TRBJ2-7
ASSLDTSGWGQY,TRBV5-6,TRBJ2-5
ASSLEQSAYEQY,TRBV7-2,TRBJ2-7
ASSRPGTGTYEQY,TRBV18,TRBJ2-7
ASSQGRGQETQY,TRBV3-1,TRBJ2-5
SARDLTGRTEAF,TRBV20-1,TRBJ1-1
ASHPGSGANVLT,TRBV4-1,TRBJ2-6
SARDPGGRNSSGANVLT,TRBV20-1,TRBJ2-6
ASSVTGLGTGELF,TRBV7-7,TRBJ2-2
ASSLFGDSEKQF,TRBV7-2,TRBJ2-1
ASSQPDRDTEAF,TRBV4-3,TRBJ1-1
ASSLSSIQETQY,TRBV5-6,TRBJ2-5
ASSSSGKGNDEQY,TRBV7-9,TRBJ2-7
SASGTGDEKLF,TRBV20-1,TRBJ1-4
ASSLAGAETQY,TRBV3-1,TRBJ2-5
ASSPRQVNSPLH,TRBV12-3/TRBV12-4,TRBJ1-6
ASSSSDTGELF,TRBV5-1,TRBJ2-2
SVEYLYNEQF,TRBV29-1,TRBJ2-1
ASSQDLERGGQETQY,TRBV4-3,TRBJ2-5
SARLRLAGVVYEQY,TRBV20-1,TRBJ2-7
SARDGATRGRDTQY,TRBV20-1,TRBJ2-3
AASSRRQETQY,TRBV28,TRBJ2-5
SAREQVATGELF,TRBV20-1,TRBJ2-2
ASSRQDNQPQH,TRBV19,TRBJ1-5
ASGYPYGYT,TRBV27,TRBJ1-2
ASSHGRQPQH,TRBV3-1,TRBJ1-5
ASSLSGEPFSYNEQF,TRBV23-1,TRBJ2-1
ASSSWANVLT,TRBV3-1,TRBJ2-6
SARAFGRLSTDTQY,TRBV20-1,TRBJ2-3
ASSARPTNTEAF,TRBV6-6,TRBJ1-1
ASRKGAQETQY,TRBV4-1,TRBJ2-5
ASSLEAQRSEQY,TRBV11-2,TRBJ2-7
ASSLESGSIAHEQY,TRBV11-1,TRBJ2-7
SASRARDGYT,TRBV20-1,TRBJ1-2
SAIRGVKTQY,TRBV29-1,TRBJ2-5
ASRGTPTAGELF,TRBV9,TRBJ2-2
ASSLASGGSRGTDTQY,TRBV5-1,TRBJ2-3
ASSSEILMAQQVGEQY,TRBV7-3,TRBJ2-7
SVVGGREQY,TRBV29-1,TRBJ2-7
ASSHFSYNEQF,TRBV14,TRBJ2-1
ATSDGRASSYNEQF,TRBV24-1,TRBJ2-1